This T cell receptor beta chain was observed in a study of shared clonotypes between healthy human individuals. Study at large: CD8 memory received one plate per donor, CD8 naive two, CD4 memory three and CD4 naive three.

Libraries were prepared by immunoSEQ multiplex PCR; TCRdb keeps only in-frame clonotypes and omits some of them. The sample shows about 600,000 clones, approximately 97% of them seen only once. The authors divided CD4+ cells into CD45RA+ naive and CD45RA-negative memory subsets. The TCR comes from a woman aged 30 to 39 in good health. Sequencing input: naive CD4+ T cells sorted from blood. Subset noted: CD45RA+ positively selected.

In DNA form, the CDR3 reads TGTGCCAGTACACCAAGCGGGAGGGCCATCGATGAGCAGTTCTTC. Translated, it gives CASTPSGRAIDEQFF. The V call is TRBV19, the J call TRBJ2-1; TRBD2 agrees at 10 bases. Germline values: CDR1 LNHDA, CDR2 SQIVND (reference sequence). With 7 bases clipped from V and 8 bases from J, the junction kept 11 bases outside the gene matches. This CDR3 is built from 15 residues.